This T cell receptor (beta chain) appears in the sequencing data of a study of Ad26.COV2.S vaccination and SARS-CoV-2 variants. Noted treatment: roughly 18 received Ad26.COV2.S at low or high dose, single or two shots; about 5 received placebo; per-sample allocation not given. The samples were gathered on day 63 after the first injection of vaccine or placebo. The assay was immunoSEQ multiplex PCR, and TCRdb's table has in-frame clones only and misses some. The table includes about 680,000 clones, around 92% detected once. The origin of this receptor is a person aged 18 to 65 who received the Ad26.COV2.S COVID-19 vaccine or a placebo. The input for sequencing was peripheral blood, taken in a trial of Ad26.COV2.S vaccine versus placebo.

CDR3 DNA: TGTGCCAGCAGCTTAGTCCCAGCCGGATACAATGAGCAGTTCTTC. It is translated as CASSLVPAGYNEQFF. The chain links TRBV7-9 to TRBJ2-1; D is ambiguous. Germline V gives CDR1 SEHNR, CDR2 FQNEAQ (reference sequence). Between the trimmed V and J ends, which lost 1 base and 4 bases, there was a span of 11 bases. This CDR3 is built from 15 residues.